The TCR beta chain under discussion was sequenced for a study of blood T cells in healthy people across ages (dated by TCRdb to between 2014 and 2016). Concerning the study at large: In model experiments, template switching captured roughly one uniquely barcoded TCR beta cDNA molecule for every two T cells. Donors were grouped into four age groups: young (average roughly 17 years), middle-aged (roughly 37), aged (approximately 58) and long-lived (roughly 80). To track age-related changes in TCR beta repertoire diversity, the study relied on deep sequencing normalized with unique cDNA molecular identifiers. To avoid experimental bias, donors of different ages were randomly spread across the sequencing lanes. For two donors (one aged 18 to 30 and one aged 80 or older), the study analyzed two additional independent replicas of 1 million unique cDNA reads from the same blood draw. Overall study results and their limits: The CMV infection status of donors was not known, potentially confounding age-related changes in expanded clonotypes. Observed TCR beta diversity per million T cells fell roughly linearly with age, and a significant reduction was already apparent by age about 38. Observed TCR beta diversity correlated strongly with the percentage of naive T cells measured by flow cytometry. Compared with the aged group, the long-lived group had more naive CD4+ T cells, fewer expanded clones and increased TCR diversity, suggesting age selection. Because profiling used bulk unsorted PBMCs, naive and antigen-experienced compartments could not be compared conclusively. Total diversity estimates from one million sequenced T cells were considered lower bounds and underestimates.

The method behind the library was 5' RACE. Sequenced using an Illumina HiSeq 2500. A second roughly 7 to 12 cycle PCR used a sample-barcoded 5' primer and a J-beta primer mix. Each TCR beta cDNA molecule received a unique molecular identifier from a template-switch 5' adaptor carrying 12 random nucleotides. Each sample yielded at least 2.5 million CDR3-containing paired-end reads. First-strand cDNA was synthesized from all RNA with the Mint cDNA synthesis kit, primed by a TRBC-specific oligonucleotide. Following uracil-DNA glycosylase treatment, all cDNA underwent a first 18-cycle PCR with the universal primers M1SS and BC2_uni_R. On the study's bioinformatics: Normalization of each sample was performed by random selection of 1 million high-quality reads, each carrying a distinct molecular identifier. Reads sharing molecular identifiers were discarded rather than binned into consensus sequences. CDR3 identification, clonotype clustering and error correction used MiTCR with a Q25 quality threshold and the strictest error-elimination algorithm. A nonparametric unseen species model with Euler transformation was used to estimate lower-bound total TCR beta diversity. TCRdb trimmed public reads at Q25 via fastp, called clones via MiXCR and kept in-frame beta chains. CDR3 protein sequences are deduplicated, and each keeps its most common genes and DNA. For this entry, the V and J calls and clone size follow TCRdb and not the study's own pipeline. Present in this sample are under 750,000 distinct CDR3 sequences, roughly 43% of which were seen just once. The ten most abundant clones make up approximately 25% of the sample.

Systemically healthy Caucasian individuals from Russia, approximately 39 in total and aged roughly 6 to 95 years, were included as donors. Each donor gave ten milliliters of peripheral blood, collected into EDTA-treated Vacutainer tubes. Ficoll-Paque density-gradient centrifugation was used to isolate PBMCs, with at least 6 million per sample. Trizol reagent was used to extract total RNA from the PBMCs, yielding at least 5.5 micrograms per sample. The percentages of naive CD45RAhigh/CD27high T cells were determined by flow cytometry on a PBMC aliquot from every donor. A note on this clonotype: No cognate antigen has been identified for it. No quality values exist for individual bases; no much larger clone is one base distant.

Input material: blood. This clonotype was sampled from an elderly man in good health.

The CDR3 amino acid sequence is: CASSNRGLNEQFF. The nucleotide sequence is given as TGTGCCAGCAGTAACAGGGGGCTCAATGAGCAGTTCTTC. The sequence joins TRBV25-1 to TRBJ2-1; 9 bases in between match TRBD1. The junction shows trimming of 5 bases on V and 6 bases on J, and the gene matches do not reach 2 bases of it. The CDR3 contains 13 residues, cysteine and phenylalanine counted. The DNA shown is the 39-base CDR3, in frame from base 1. Reading the germline V gene gives CDR1 MGHDK and CDR2 SYGVNS.